The rows below give T cell receptor beta chains drawn from one sample of a study of blood T cell repertoires in COVID-19. TCRdb keeps only in-frame clones here, not all; method: immunoSEQ multiplex PCR. The sample contains about 280,000 clones, approximately 90% of which appear only once. The sequencing sample was made of PBMCs or T cells enriched from blood (not recorded which). The receptors were sampled from a middle-aged man who had been exposed to COVID-19. Each CDR3 is given without its conserved first and last residue.

j_call v_call cdr3_aa
TRBJ1-2 TRBV28 AIAGWEYGYT
TRBJ2-2 TRBV19 ASSKGQGAAGELF
TRBJ2-5 TRBV6-5 ASSYSYRAGETQY
TRBJ2-7 TRBV5-1 ASSLVGDRTYEQY
TRBJ1-5 TRBV13 ASSLRGQDDQPQH
TRBJ2-5 TRBV2 ASSEAGSGLAGLETQY
TRBJ2-3 TRBV19 ASSIGLAGFQDTQY
TRBJ2-7 TRBV5-6 ASRAVAVSYEQY
TRBJ2-7 TRBV2 ASTPGQGLSEQY
TRBJ2-1 TRBV18 ASSRSRDRLHEQF
TRBJ1-2 TRBV4-3 ASSQDRFGTGVHGYT
TRBJ2-5 TRBV30 AWRGAETQY
TRBJ2-7 TRBV5-4 ASSTLQGTIYEQY
TRBJ2-2 TRBV7-9 ASSFSGTENTGELF
TRBJ2-7 TRBV5-4 ASSAAGAGYTYEQY
TRBJ1-1 TRBV19 ASSIRGFGTEAF
TRBJ2-1 TRBV7-9 ASSPGTYNEQF
TRBJ2-3 TRBV6-2/TRBV6-3 ASSYEVGLAGFDTQY
TRBJ1-1 TRBV7-9 ASSWAGTNTEAF
TRBJ1-3 TRBV6-5 ASGSWGNTIY
TRBJ1-1 TRBV6-5 ASSYSGGVNTEAF
TRBJ2-3 TRBV11-3 ASSLGGDTDTQY
TRBJ2-7 TRBV28 ASSLKSSGSYEQY
TRBJ1-4 TRBV5-1 ASRIRGAESEKLF
TRBJ1-2 TRBV28 ASSFPTLKETGARGYT
TRBJ1-2 TRBV28 ASRTSYYGYT
TRBJ1-5 TRBV12-3/TRBV12-4 ASRPGINQPQH
TRBJ1-3 TRBV28 ATLGQGTGNTIY
TRBJ2-5 TRBV6-6 ASSYSNQFQETQY
TRBJ2-3 TRBV13 ASSSRVVHTQY
TRBJ2-3 TRBV3-1/TRBV3-2 ASSPRVLGGGPSTDTQY
TRBJ1-3 TRBV19 ASRLRDISGNTIY